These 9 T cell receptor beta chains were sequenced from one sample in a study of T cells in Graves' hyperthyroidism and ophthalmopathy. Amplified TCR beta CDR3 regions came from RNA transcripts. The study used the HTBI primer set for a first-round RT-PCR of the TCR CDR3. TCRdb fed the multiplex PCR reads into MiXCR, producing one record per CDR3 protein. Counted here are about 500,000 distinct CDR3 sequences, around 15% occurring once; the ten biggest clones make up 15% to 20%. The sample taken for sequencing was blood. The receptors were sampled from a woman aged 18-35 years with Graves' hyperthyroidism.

The CDR3 nucleotides read TGTGCAACACAACCGGGGGCGACGGGCTACACCTTC. Amino acid sequence: CATQPGATGYTF. The chain employs TRBV6-1 and TRBJ1-2, with TRBD1 as a possible D gene (6 bases). Germline assignment: CDR1 MNHNS and CDR2 SASEGT. This CDR3 has 12 amino acids.

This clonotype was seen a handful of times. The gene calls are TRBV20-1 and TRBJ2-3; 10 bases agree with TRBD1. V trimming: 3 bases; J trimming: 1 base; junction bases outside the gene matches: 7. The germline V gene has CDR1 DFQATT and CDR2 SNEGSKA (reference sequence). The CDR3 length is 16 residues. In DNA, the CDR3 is TGCAGTGCTAGCGGGAGGACAGGGGGACGCACAGATACGCAGTATTTT. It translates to CSASGRTGGRTDTQYF.

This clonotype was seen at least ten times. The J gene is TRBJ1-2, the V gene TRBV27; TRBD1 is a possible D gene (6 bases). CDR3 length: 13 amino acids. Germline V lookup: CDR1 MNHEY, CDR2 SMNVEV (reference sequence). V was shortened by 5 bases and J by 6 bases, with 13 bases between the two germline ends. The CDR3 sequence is CASSPQGIHGYTF. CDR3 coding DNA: TGTGCCAGCAGTCCACAGGGAATCCATGGCTACACCTTC.

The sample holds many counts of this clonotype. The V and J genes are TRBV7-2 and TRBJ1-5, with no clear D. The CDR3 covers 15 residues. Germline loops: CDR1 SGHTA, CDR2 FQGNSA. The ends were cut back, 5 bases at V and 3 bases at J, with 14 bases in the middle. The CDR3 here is CASSEGPTNNQPQHF. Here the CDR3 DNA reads TGTGCCAGCAGCGAAGGACCGACAAACAATCAGCCCCAGCATTTT.

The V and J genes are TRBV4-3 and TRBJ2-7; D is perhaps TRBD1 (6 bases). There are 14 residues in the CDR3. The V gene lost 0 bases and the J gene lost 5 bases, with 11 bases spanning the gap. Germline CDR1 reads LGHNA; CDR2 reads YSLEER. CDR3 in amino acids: CASSQDYRANEQYF. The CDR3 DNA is TGCGCCAGCAGCCAAGATTACAGGGCCAACGAGCAGTACTTC.

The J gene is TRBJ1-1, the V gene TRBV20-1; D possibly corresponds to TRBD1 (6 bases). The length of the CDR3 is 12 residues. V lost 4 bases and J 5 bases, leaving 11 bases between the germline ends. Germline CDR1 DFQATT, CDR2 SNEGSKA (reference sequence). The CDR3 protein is CSAIPRGTEAFF. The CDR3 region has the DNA TGCAGTGCTATTCCCAGGGGTACTGAAGCTTTCTTT.

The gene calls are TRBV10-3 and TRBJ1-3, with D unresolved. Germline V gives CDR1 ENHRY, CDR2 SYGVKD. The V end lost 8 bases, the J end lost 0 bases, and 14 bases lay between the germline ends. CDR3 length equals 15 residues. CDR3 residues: CAIRPGASSGNTIYF. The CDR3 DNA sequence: TGTGCCATCCGGCCAGGTGCGAGCTCTGGAAACACCATATATTTT.

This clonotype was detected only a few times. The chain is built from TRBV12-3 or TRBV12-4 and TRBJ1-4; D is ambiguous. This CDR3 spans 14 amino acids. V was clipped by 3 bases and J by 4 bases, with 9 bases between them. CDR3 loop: CASSFGHFNEKLFF. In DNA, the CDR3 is TGTGCCAGCAGTTTCGGGCATTTTAATGAAAAACTGTTTTTT.

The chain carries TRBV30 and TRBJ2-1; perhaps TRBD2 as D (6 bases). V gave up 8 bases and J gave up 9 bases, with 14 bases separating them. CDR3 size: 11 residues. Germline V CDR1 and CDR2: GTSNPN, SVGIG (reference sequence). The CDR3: CAGEEGSEQFF. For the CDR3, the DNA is TGTGCCGGGGAGGAGGGGAGTGAGCAGTTCTTC.